What follows describes a single T cell receptor (beta chain). Antigen: not known. The germline V gene encodes CDR1 SGHDN and CDR2 FVKESK. The V end lost 4 bases, the J end lost 3 bases, and 15 bases lay between the germline ends. The CDR3 is 15 residues long. The source of the sample is a study of OX40 agonist ivuxolimab in advanced cancers. Looking at the study overall: Patients were treated with intravenous ivuxolimab, dosed at 0.01 to 10 mg/kg and infused every 2 weeks. A male proportion of over 70% was recorded, with mean age about 62 years and range about 23 to 90. Of the participants, roughly 40% had some prior anti-PD-1, anti-PD-L1 or anti-CTLA-4 therapy, which was allowed. Study-wide results and caveats: The mean number of expanded clones was higher in CD8+ T cells than in CD4+.

Libraries were prepared by immunoSEQ multiplex PCR; TCRdb keeps only in-frame clonotypes and omits some of them. Seen here are 90,000 to 120,000 clones, 75% to 95% observed once, and the top ten hold under 0.85%. The TCR was taken from an adult with an advanced solid tumor such as melanoma, head and neck, liver or kidney cancer. Here the sequenced sample was CD4+ or CD8+ T cells sorted from blood, taken in a trial of the OX40 agonist ivuxolimab. The V and J genes are TRBV14 and TRBJ2-5; D tentatively reads TRBD1 or TRBD2 (6 bases each). The CDR3 sequence is CASSPNPGAEETQYF. The CDR3 nucleotides are TGTGCCAGCAGCCCAAACCCGGGGGCAGAAGAGACCCAGTACTTC.